The entry that follows covers one T cell receptor beta chain sequence. Its specificity is not known. Expressed TCRB transcripts were sequenced because the isolated RNA had all been reverse transcribed beforehand. Libraries were prepared by immunoSEQ multiplex PCR; TCRdb keeps only in-frame clonotypes and omits some of them. The sample holds 120,000 to 150,000 clones; 9.5% to 10% are singletons and the top ten take 0.5% to 0.65%. The sample is drawn from a study of beta chain features in type 1 diabetes. Purity above 95% was achieved in all sorted populations. Study findings and constraints: TCRB repertoires of naive, central memory and Treg cells appeared more similar among patients than among healthy donors. Moderate yet significant TCRB CDR3 shortening was seen in Type 1 diabetes patients in all four CD4+ subsets.

The ends were cut back, 0 bases at V and 2 bases at J, with 6 bases in the middle. Germline CDR1 reads SGHDT; CDR2 reads YYEEEE. The CDR3 is made up of 13 amino acids. The source of this sequence is a woman in her 40s in good health. The material sequenced was central memory CD4+ T cells from blood. This sequence joins TRBV5-6 and TRBJ2-7; unclear D gene. CDR3: CASSLAQTYEQYF. CDR3 DNA sequence: TGTGCCAGCAGCTTGGCCCAGACCTACGAGCAGTACTTC.